This entry features one T cell receptor beta chain sequence. These data belong to a study of control samples from healthy donors and cancer patients. Generated by immunoSEQ multiplex PCR, the TCRdb table keeps only in-frame clones and is missing some. This table holds more than 85,000 clones, over 75% found once. V dropped 8 bases and J dropped 1 base, with 14 bases sitting between them. The CDR3 sequence is 14 residues long. Per germline, CDR1 LGHNT and CDR2 FRNRAP. The V and J genes are TRBV12-5 and TRBJ1-1, with D maybe TRBD1 (5 bases). The sample comprised PBMCs. The receptor was derived from a woman aged 60-70 years with lung cancer. The CDR3 DNA follows: TGTGCTAGTCATCCCGGACAACCGAACACTGAAGCTTTCTTT. Translation: CASHPGQPNTEAFF.